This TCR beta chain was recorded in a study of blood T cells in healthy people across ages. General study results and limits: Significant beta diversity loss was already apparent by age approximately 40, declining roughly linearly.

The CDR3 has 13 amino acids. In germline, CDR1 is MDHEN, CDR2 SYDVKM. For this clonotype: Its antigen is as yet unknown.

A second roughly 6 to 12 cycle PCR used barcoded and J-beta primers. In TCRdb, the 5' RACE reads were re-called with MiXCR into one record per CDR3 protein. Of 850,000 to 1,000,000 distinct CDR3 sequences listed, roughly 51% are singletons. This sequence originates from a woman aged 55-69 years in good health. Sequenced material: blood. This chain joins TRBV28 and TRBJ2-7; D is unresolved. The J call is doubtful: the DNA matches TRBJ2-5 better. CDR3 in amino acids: CASSGPDRKTQYF. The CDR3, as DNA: TGTGCCAGCAGTGGTCCGGATCGGAAGACCCAGTACTTC.